The 23 T cell receptor beta chains in this list originate from one sample, sequenced in a study of control samples from healthy donors and cancer patients (dated by TCRdb to the early 2020s). Libraries were built with the immunoSEQ multiplex PCR assay. TCRdb holds this immuneACCESS table with in-frame rearrangements only. Some clones are missing; in checked studies, unresolved V genes explain under half, and the rest has no known cause. The sample data list 65,000 to 85,000 clones, and about 87% of these were observed just once. The top ten hold around 2% of the sample. The sample comprised PBMCs. The source is a woman aged 45-60 years with head and neck cancer.

The chain carries TRBV7-9 and TRBJ2-5, with 8 bases lining up with TRBD1. Per germline, CDR1 SEHNR and CDR2 FQNEAQ (reference sequence). After removal of 7 bases from V and 5 bases from J, the junction contained 9 bases not matched to a gene. This CDR3 has 14 residues. The CDR3 is CASTPGGAGETQYF. The DNA of the CDR3 is TGTGCCAGCACTCCAGGGGGCGCGGGGGAGACCCAGTACTTC.

This chain joins TRBV11-3 and TRBJ1-1, with D unclear. Germline V gives CDR1 SGHNT, CDR2 YENEEA. This CDR3 comprises 13 residues. The germline V and J ends were trimmed by 0 bases and 1 base, with 3 bases remaining between them. Written as DNA, the CDR3 is TGTGCCAGCAGCTTAGAACGGAACACTGAAGCTTTCTTT. Translation: CASSLERNTEAFF. Full variable domain (rest looked up from reference TRBV11-3 and TRBJ1-1): EAGVVQSPRYKIIEKKQPVAFWCNPISGHNTLYWYLQNLGQGPELLIRYENEEAVDDSQLPKDRFSAERLKGVDSTLKIQPAELGDSAVYLCASSLERNTEAFFGQGTRLTVV.

In this sample, this clone turned up once. The chain carries TRBV5-1 and TRBJ2-1; D is uncertain. This CDR3 contains 15 residues. V gave up 1 base and J gave up 4 bases, with 12 bases separating them. Germline values: CDR1 SGHRS, CDR2 YFSETQ. CDR3 region: CASSLSLQSYNEQFF. CDR3 in DNA: TGCGCCAGCAGCTTGTCCCTACAAAGTTACAATGAGCAGTTCTTC.

This clone was detected only a few times. The chain is built from TRBV6-1 and TRBJ1-1; 11 positions match TRBD1. From germline, CDR1 is MNHNS and CDR2 SASEGT. V was pared by 4 bases and J by 5 bases, with 9 bases of the junction left unmatched. This CDR3 comprises 16 residues. For the CDR3, the DNA is TGTGCCAGCAGTGCCGGGACAGGGGGTGGTAGAACTGAAGCTTTCTTT. Its translation: CASSAGTGGGRTEAFF.

The chain links TRBV29-1 to TRBJ1-4; D remains unclear. This CDR3 is built from 13 residues. In germline, CDR1 is SQVTM, CDR2 ANQGSEA. Trimming took off 5 bases at V and 7 bases at J, with 14 bases between the two ends. The CDR3 sequence is CSVLQPLAEKLFF. The CDR3 DNA reads TGCAGCGTTCTTCAGCCGCTAGCTGAAAAACTGTTTTTT.

The gene calls are TRBV10-1 and TRBJ2-3, with D perhaps TRBD1 (6 bases). CDR1 WNHNN and CDR2 SYGVQD come from the germline V gene (reference sequence). The CDR3 is 12 amino acids. The CDR3, as DNA: TGCTCCGAGGGGGTTATGACAGATACGCAGTATTTT. It codes for CSEGVMTDTQYF.

The chain carries TRBV18 and TRBJ2-7; 12 nucleotides match TRBD1. The V segment lost 4 bases and the J segment 7 bases; nucleotides outside the gene matches: 8. This CDR3 is built from 15 residues. The germline gives CDR1 KGHSH, CDR2 LQKENI. Written as DNA, the CDR3 is TGTGCCAGCTCACGACCGGGACAGGGGGCAGGGGAGCAGTACTTC. It translates to CASSRPGQGAGEQYF.

The CDR3 DNA reads TGTGCCAGCAGCCCTGGCCGGGGGGGCACAGATACGCAGTATTTT. Protein sequence: CASSPGRGGTDTQYF. The V and J genes are TRBV11-2 and TRBJ2-3, with 7 nucleotides matching TRBD2. This CDR3 region has 15 residues. The junction had 6 bases not matched to a gene; V was cut back by 5 bases and J by 1 base. Germline CDR1 and CDR2: SGHAT and FQNNGV.

The V gene is TRBV10-3, the J gene TRBJ2-7; a possible D gene is TRBD2 (6 bases). V was pared by 0 bases and J by 2 bases, with 14 bases between. This CDR3 region has 16 residues. Looked up from germline, CDR1 is ENHRY and CDR2 is SYGVKD. CDR3: CAISESPGTGPYEQYF. Here the CDR3 DNA reads TGTGCCATCAGTGAGTCCCCCGGGACTGGCCCCTACGAGCAGTACTTC.

This clone was counted between two and nine times. CDR3 region: CASSLDQGAKICQPQHF. CDR3 DNA: TGCGCCAGCAGCTTGGATCAGGGGGCTAAAATTTGTCAGCCCCAGCATTTT. The chain uses TRBV5-1 and TRBJ1-5; 8 bases map to TRBD1. Germline CDR1 reads SGHRS; CDR2 reads YFSETQ. This CDR3 has 17 amino acids. V gave up 0 bases and J gave up 6 bases; unmatched junction bases: 11.

The J gene is TRBJ2-1, the V gene TRBV7-2, with TRBD2 as a possible D gene (6 bases). Germline CDR1 is SGHTA and CDR2 is FQGNSA. CDR3 length: 14 amino acids. Trimming took 6 bases from V and 10 from J, leaving 19 bases between them. The CDR3 DNA is TGTGCCAGCAGGATTTCCTTTGGGCTAGCGGAGCAGTTCTTC. It specifies CASRISFGLAEQFF.

The gene calls are TRBV10-3 and TRBJ2-3, with 7 positions matching TRBD1. There are 13 residues in the CDR3. V lost 10 bases, J lost 2 bases, and 6 bases stayed unmatched. Germline CDR1 ENHRY, CDR2 SYGVKD. The CDR3 coding sequence is TGTGCCACCGGACAGGCCGTCACAGATACGCAGTATTTT. Encoded protein: CATGQAVTDTQYF.

This clone is medium-sized (0.01 to 0.1%). The V call is TRBV28, the J call TRBJ1-4, with a weak D call TRBD1 (5 bases). Germline V gene lookup returns CDR1 MDHEN and CDR2 SYDVKM. V lost 7 bases and J lost 13, with 16 bases in between. This CDR3 region has 12 residues. For the CDR3, the DNA is TGTGCCAGCACCGGGCTCCGGGGCGGACTGTTTTTT. Amino acids: CASTGLRGGLFF.

The chain has TRBV2 and TRBJ1-1; D might be TRBD1 (5 bases). The CDR3 runs 12 residues. V gave up 6 bases and J gave up 1 base, with 6 bases separating them. CDR1 is SNHLY and CDR2 is FYNNEI in the germline V gene. The CDR3, as DNA: TGTGCCAGCAGGGGGGGGAACACTGAAGCTTTCTTT. It codes for CASRGGNTEAFF. Together with reference TRBV2 and TRBJ1-1, the CDR3 gives the full variable domain: EPEVTQTPSHQVTQMGQEVILRCVPISNHLYFYWYRQILGQKVEFLVSFYNNEISEKSEIFDDQFSVERPDGSNFTLKIRSTKLEDSAMYFCASRGGNTEAFFGQGTRLTVV.

The chain combines TRBV7-2 with TRBJ2-6, with no clear D. Deletions cut 1 base from V and 3 bases from J, with 1 base between. Per the germline V gene, CDR1 is SGHTA and CDR2 is FQGNSA. CDR3 length: 13 amino acids. CDR3 in amino acids: CASSLGGANVLTF. CDR3 in DNA: TGTGCCAGCAGCTTAGGTGGGGCCAACGTCCTGACTTTC.

The sample holds one count of this clone. The chain couples TRBV28 to TRBJ1-5; D ambiguous. The germline V gene has CDR1 MDHEN and CDR2 SYDVKM. Between the trimmed V and J ends, which lost 7 bases and 5 bases, there was a span of 12 bases. The length of the CDR3 is 13 residues. The CDR3 nucleotides are TGTGCCAGCATTTGGGTAGGCGATCAGCCCCAGCATTTT. This encodes CASIWVGDQPQHF.

CDR3 DNA sequence: TGTGCCGGGAGTACCGGGACGCCGAGCACAGATACGCAGTATTTT. Translated, it gives CAGSTGTPSTDTQYF. This chain connects TRBV6-5 to TRBJ2-3; D tentatively reads TRBD1 or TRBD2 (5 bases each). Deletions cut 11 bases from V and 0 bases from J, with 18 bases between. The CDR3 length is 15 residues. The V gene's germline CDR1 is MNHEY and CDR2 SVGAGI.

The V and J genes are TRBV3-1 (or the pseudogene TRBV3-2) and TRBJ1-1; D is unresolved. Germline-derived CDR1 and CDR2 are LGHDT and YNNKEL (reference sequence). The CDR3 is 16 amino acids. V lost 3 bases and J lost 1, with 15 bases in between. CDR3 in DNA: TGTGCCAGCAGCCAGGGGTGGACGGCAAAGAACACTGAAGCTTTCTTT. Its translation: CASSQGWTAKNTEAFF.

The V and J genes are TRBV12-3 or TRBV12-4 and TRBJ1-5; tentative D call: TRBD1 (6 bases). The ends were cut back, 6 bases at V and 6 bases at J, with 9 bases in the middle. There are 12 residues in the CDR3. CDR3 sequence: CASRGDTQPQHF. CDR3 DNA: TGTGCCAGCAGGGGGGACACTCAGCCCCAGCATTTT.

The chain employs TRBV19 and TRBJ2-5, with 9 bases identical to TRBD2. The CDR3 is 15 amino acids. With V trimmed by 7 bases and J by 4 bases, 10 bases remained unmatched. Per germline, CDR1 LNHDA and CDR2 SQIVND (reference sequence). CDR3 sequence reads: CASMPGLAIGETQYF. The DNA for the CDR3 is TGTGCCAGTATGCCGGGACTAGCAATTGGAGAGACCCAGTACTTC.

The rearrangement links TRBV5-1 to TRBJ2-5; TRBD1 is a possible D gene (5 bases). The CDR3 is 13 amino acids. From germline, CDR1 is SGHRS and CDR2 YFSETQ. With 1 base removed from V and 5 bases from J, the gap between germline ends came to 9 bases. In DNA, the CDR3 is TGCGCCAGCAGCTTGAGGGGAAGGGAGACCCAGTACTTC. Residues: CASSLRGRETQYF.

This clone was seen a handful of times. The chain uses TRBV4-2 and TRBJ1-5; D not certain. Germline V lookup: CDR1 LGHNA, CDR2 YNFKEQ. The CDR3 has 13 residues. Trimming took off 10 bases at V and 0 bases at J, with 10 bases between the two ends. This CDR3 is CANLTYSNQPQHF. For the CDR3, the DNA is TGTGCCAATTTAACGTATAGCAATCAGCCCCAGCATTTT.

The rearrangement uses TRBV7-2 and TRBJ2-2; a possible D gene is TRBD2 (5 bases). Deletions cut 2 bases from V and 5 bases from J, with 6 bases between. There are 13 residues in the CDR3. Germline V lookup: CDR1 SGHTA, CDR2 FQGNSA. The CDR3 protein is CASSLKRTGELFF. The CDR3 DNA follows: TGTGCCAGCAGCTTAAAGCGGACCGGGGAGCTGTTTTTT.